This TCR beta chain emerged from a study of blood T cell repertoires in COVID-19. On the study more broadly: COVID-19 samples collected from the United States, Italy and Spain covered acute and convalescent phases. Sources were T cells, B-cell-depleted T cells, or PBMCs; the material itself was cDNA or gDNA.

This clone was counted a single time. Losses at the gene ends were 6 bases for V and 5 bases for J; bases not matched to a gene: 5. The CDR3 extends over 13 amino acids. Per the original methods: It was from reference gene primer amplification that nucleated cell counts were estimated. Sequencing was performed with immunoSEQ multiplex PCR; in TCRdb, only in-frame clones are kept and a portion is missing. V and J calls and clone size are as listed in that table; D and trimming were resolved from the DNA. The table includes around 69,000 clones, around 81% detected once. The specimen was peripheral blood. This sequence was found in a woman aged 65 to 85 with acute or convalescent COVID-19. This chain links TRBV12-3 or TRBV12-4 with TRBJ2-5; 8 bases align to TRBD1. CDR3 sequence reads: CASRPGGRETQYF. In DNA, the CDR3 is TGTGCCAGCAGACCAGGGGGCCGGGAGACCCAGTACTTC.